A selection of T cell receptor beta chains follows, all from one sample in a study of T cell repertoires in cytomegalovirus infection. Their antigen targets remain unknown. TCRdb re-called the reads with MiXCR, one entry per CDR3 protein. The table records 110,000 to 150,000 distinct CDR3 sequences, 30% to 40% of them present only once. Sample: CD8+ T cells from cultured PBMCs, taken from culture after CMV antigen stimulation. The receptor set was obtained from a human donor in good health (CMV status not recorded). Some clones in this sample may be carry-over from other donors' samples. Each CDR3 is given with its conserved first and last residue. D genes are given only for firm matches. The size field is filled for only some rows; it gives once, few, many or a size class.

abundance	j_gene	d_gene	v_gene	CDR3nt	CDR3aa
many	TRBJ2-7	TRBD1	TRBV28	TGTGCCAGCAGTTACTCAAGGACAGGGTTCTACGAGCAGTACTTC	CASSYSRTGFYEQYF
-	TRBJ2-4	-	TRBV19	TGTGCCAGTAGTATAGGAGGGAACATTCAGTACTTC	CASSIGGNIQYF
few	TRBJ1-5	-	TRBV6-1	TGTGCCAGCAGTGATTCCTTGCAGCCCCAGCATTTT	CASSDSLQPQHF
-	TRBJ2-7	TRBD1	TRBV20-1	TGCAGTGGGGACAGCCGAAACTCCTACGAGCAGTACTTC	CSGDSRNSYEQYF
-	TRBJ1-1	-	TRBV4-1	TGCGCCAGCAGCCAGTCACAGGGATTCGGTATGAACACTGAAGCTTTCTTT	CASSQSQGFGMNTEAFF
-	TRBJ2-2	-	TRBV6-5	TGTGCCAGCAGTTACGGGGTTAGCGGCACCGGGGAGCTGTTTTTT	CASSYGVSGTGELFF
many	TRBJ1-1	-	TRBV4-1	TGCGCCAGCAGCCAAGAGGGGGGACTGAACACTGAAGCTTTCTTT	CASSQEGGLNTEAFF
few	TRBJ2-1	TRBD1	TRBV4-1	TGCGCCAGCAGCCAAGCGCAGGACAGGTACAATGAGCAGTTCTTC	CASSQAQDRYNEQFF
-	TRBJ1-5	-	TRBV28	TGTGCCAGCACCGACCGGCTTAGGGGCAATCAGCCCCAGCATTTT	CASTDRLRGNQPQHF
-	TRBJ2-2	-	TRBV7-9	TGTGCCAGCATCCGCCCAGGGGCCGGGGAGCTGTTTTTT	CASIRPGAGELFF
many	TRBJ2-7	-	TRBV6-1	TGTGCCAGCAGTGAACGAGACCCGGCCTACGAGCAGTACTTC	CASSERDPAYEQYF
-	TRBJ2-2	TRBD1	TRBV7-6	TGTGCCAGCAGCGCCCGGGACAGGGGGTACACCGGGGAGCTGTTTTTT	CASSARDRGYTGELFF
few	TRBJ2-7	TRBD2	TRBV7-2	TGTGCCAGCAGCTTAGGGACTAGCGGGGGGAACGAGCAGTACTTC	CASSLGTSGGNEQYF
many	TRBJ2-3	-	TRBV7-2	TGTGCCAGCAGAACTCACCGGGGGCTTCCCGGAGATACGCAGTATTTT	CASRTHRGLPGDTQYF
-	TRBJ2-1	TRBD2	TRBV5-4	TGTGCCAGCTGGCCGGGGGGAGGCAATGAGCAGTTCTTC	CASWPGGGNEQFF
-	TRBJ2-7	-	TRBV28	TGTGCCAGCAGAGGTCGGACAGCCATCTACGAGCAGTACTTC	CASRGRTAIYEQYF
many	TRBJ2-1	-	TRBV10-3	TGTGCCATAGCTCAGAGCTCCTACAATGAGCAGTTCTTC	CAIAQSSYNEQFF
-	TRBJ2-3	-	TRBV7-9	TGTGCCAGCAGCTTAGGCGGCATCCCAGATACGCAGTATTTT	CASSLGGIPDTQYF
many	TRBJ2-7	-	TRBV20-1	TGCAGTGCTCACTCCATTGGGACATTCTCCTACGAGCAGTACTTC	CSAHSIGTFSYEQYF
-	TRBJ2-1	-	TRBV6-6	TGTGCCAGCAGTTACTACCAGGGGAATGAGCAGTTCTTC	CASSYYQGNEQFF
-	TRBJ1-1	-	TRBV12-3/TRBV12-4	TGTGCCAGCAGTCCTGAAGGAGTGGGCACTGAAGCTTTCTTT	CASSPEGVGTEAFF
-	TRBJ1-2	-	TRBV20-1	TGCAGTGCCCGCTGGACAGACGACTATGGCTACACCTTC	CSARWTDDYGYTF
-	TRBJ1-1	TRBD1	TRBV20-1	TGCAGTGCTGCGCCCCACGACAGGGAGTACACTGAAGCTTTCTTT	CSAAPHDREYTEAFF
-	TRBJ2-5	TRBD2	TRBV2	TGTGCCAGCCAAAGGGGACTAGCGGGGGGCCTTGAGACCCAGTACTTC	CASQRGLAGGLETQYF
many	TRBJ2-7	-	TRBV7-6	TGTGCCAGCAGCTGGGGCGACGGCTACGAGCAGTACTTC	CASSWGDGYEQYF
-	TRBJ1-4	-	TRBV5-4	TGTGCCAGCAGCTTCGGTTCTGAGGCCGAAAAACTGTTTTTT	CASSFGSEAEKLFF
-	TRBJ2-1	TRBD2	TRBV28	TGTGCCAGCACCGCGGGCGGGGGTCACAATGAGCAGTTCTTC	CASTAGGGHNEQFF
-	TRBJ2-1	-	TRBV6-5	TGTGCCAGCAGTACCCAGGGGTGGGTAGCCTACAATGAGCAGTTCTTC	CASSTQGWVAYNEQFF
-	TRBJ1-4	TRBD1	TRBV12-3/TRBV12-4	TGTGCCAGCAGTTTAAGGGGATCTGGACAGGGACATAATGAAAAACTGTTTTTT	CASSLRGSGQGHNEKLFF
-	TRBJ1-1	-	TRBV19	TGTGCCAGTCAGGCGAACACTGAAGCTTTCTTT	CASQANTEAFF
few	TRBJ2-3	TRBD2	TRBV6-2/TRBV6-3	TGTGCCAGCAGCCCCACCGAAGGGACTAGCCCGGCGGGGGATACGCAGTATTTT	CASSPTEGTSPAGDTQYF
-	TRBJ2-3	TRBD2	TRBV12-3/TRBV12-4	TGTGCCAGCAGTTTACCGACTAGCGGGGGCACAGATACGCAGTATTTT	CASSLPTSGGTDTQYF
-	TRBJ2-6	TRBD1	TRBV7-9	TGTGCCAGCAGCTACACAGGGGTAGGGGCCAACGTCCTGACTTTC	CASSYTGVGANVLTF
-	TRBJ2-1	TRBD1	TRBV6-1	TGTGCCAGCAGTGAGTTGGGACAGAATTACAATGAGCAGTTCTTC	CASSELGQNYNEQFF
-	TRBJ1-1	-	TRBV4-2	TGTGCCAGCAGGGAAGGCGGTGAACCGACTGAAGCTTTCTTT	CASREGGEPTEAFF
-	TRBJ2-2	TRBD2	TRBV12-3/TRBV12-4	TGTGCCAGCACCATACTAGCGCTCGCGAACACCGGGGAGCTGTTTTTT	CASTILALANTGELFF
many	TRBJ2-7	-	TRBV28	TGTGCCAGCAGTTGGGACGTGAACTCCTACGAGCAGTACTTC	CASSWDVNSYEQYF
-	TRBJ1-5	-	TRBV20-1	TGCAGTGCTAGAGATGTGGCAGAGGGTCAGCCCCAGCATTTT	CSARDVAEGQPQHF
-	TRBJ2-1	-	TRBV12-3/TRBV12-4	TGTGCCAGCAGGGTCTACAATGAGCAGTTCTTC	CASRVYNEQFF
-	TRBJ2-5	-	TRBV5-6	TGTGCCAGCAGCTCCCCCGGGCGGACGGAGACCCAGTACTTC	CASSSPGRTETQYF
few	TRBJ2-1	TRBD2	TRBV27	TGTGCCAGCAGCTTTGGACTAGCGGTGGGGAATGAGCAGTTCTTC	CASSFGLAVGNEQFF
-	TRBJ2-3	-	TRBV19	TGTGCCAGTAGTTCCGTAGGCACAGATACGCAGTATTTT	CASSSVGTDTQYF
many	TRBJ2-1	-	TRBV28	TGTGCCAGCAGTTTTAATGAGCAGTTCTTC	CASSFNEQFF
few	TRBJ2-7	-	TRBV10-2	TGCGCCAGCACCCCCTACGAGCAGTACTTC	CASTPYEQYF
-	TRBJ2-2	-	TRBV7-8	TGTGCCAGCAGCTTACGTCAGGCCACCACCGGGGAGCTGTTTTTT	CASSLRQATTGELFF
-	TRBJ2-1	TRBD1	TRBV27	TGTGCCAGCAGACCCACAGGGGGCTTCTACAATGAGCAGTTCTTC	CASRPTGGFYNEQFF
many	TRBJ1-5	-	TRBV10-3	TGTGCCTTCCGTCTTAAGCCCAGTAAGCCCCAGCATTTT	CAFRLKPSKPQHF
few	TRBJ1-1	-	TRBV4-1	TGCGCCAGCAGCCACAAACCGCCCGGGGGTAACACTGAAGCTTTCTTT	CASSHKPPGGNTEAFF
-	TRBJ1-3	-	TRBV2	TGTGCCAGCAGGTCGGCGGCCGGCCTCTCTGGAAACACCATATATTTT	CASRSAAGLSGNTIYF
-	TRBJ2-7	TRBD1	TRBV7-9	TGTGCCAGCAGCCCTCGACAGGGGGCTTTCTACGAGCAGTACTTC	CASSPRQGAFYEQYF
-	TRBJ2-1	-	TRBV12-3/TRBV12-4	TGTGCCAGCAGTTTTTCCGACAATGAGCAGTTCTTC	CASSFSDNEQFF
once	TRBJ2-1	-	TRBV19	TGTGCCAGTAGTGGGGCTAGGGGCGGGGGCCCCTACAATGAGCAGTTCTTC	CASSGARGGGPYNEQFF
many	TRBJ2-4	-	TRBV7-9	TGTGCCAGCAGCCCCGGGAAGAGCGGAGGCAAAAACATTCAGTACTTC	CASSPGKSGGKNIQYF
-	TRBJ2-1	TRBD2	TRBV19	TGTGCCAGTAGTATAGGAGCCTCAGCGGGGGGCTGGTCCTACAATGAGCAGTTCTTC	CASSIGASAGGWSYNEQFF